These 24 T cell receptor beta chains originate from one sample sequenced in a study of beta chain features in type 1 diabetes. The entirety of the isolated RNA underwent reverse transcription, so expressed TCRB transcripts were sequenced. TCRdb keeps only in-frame clones here, not all; method: immunoSEQ multiplex PCR. Of approximately 150,000 clones detected, 10% appear once; the ten largest clones hold 1.3%. The source material was naive CD4+ T cells from blood. The receptors derive from a man aged 18 to 29 in good health.

A few counts support this clone. The CDR3 DNA reads TGTGCCAGCAGCCGGCGGGGGGGATTAAGACAGTACAATGAGCAGTTCTTC. Translating gives CASSRRGGLRQYNEQFF. This chain connects TRBV7-2 to TRBJ2-1, with 9 bases lining up with TRBD2. The CDR3 contains 17 residues. Germline values: CDR1 SGHTA, CDR2 FQGNSA. V trimming: 5 bases; J trimming: 4 bases; junction bases outside the gene matches: 12. Based on the CDR3 plus reference TRBV7-2 and TRBJ2-1, the full variable domain is GAGVSQSPSNKVTEKGKDVELRCDPISGHTALYWYRQSLGQGLEFLIYFQGNSAPDKSGLPSDRFSAERTGGSVSTLTIQRTQQEDSAVYLCASSRRGGLRQYNEQFFGPGTRLTVL.

This clone was counted only a few times. This chain uses TRBV6-1 with TRBJ2-5, with D possibly matching TRBD1 (5 bases). The germline gives CDR1 MNHNS, CDR2 SASEGT. The CDR3 sequence is 16 residues long. V gave up 0 bases and J gave up 4 bases, with 15 bases separating them. The CDR3 bases are TGTGCCAGCAGTGAAGCCACAATGGGGCAGGGAGAGACCCAGTACTTC. Protein: CASSEATMGQGETQYF.

In its sample, this clone was seen a few times. The V call is TRBV13, the J call TRBJ2-2; no clear D. This CDR3 contains 12 residues. V was pared by 2 bases and J by 7 bases, with 5 bases between. Germline CDR1 PRHDT, CDR2 FYEKMQ (reference sequence). The chain's CDR3 is CASSLQNGELFF. CDR3 DNA sequence: TGTGCCAGCAGCTTACAAAACGGGGAGCTGTTTTTT. Complete variable domain (other parts from reference TRBV13 and TRBJ2-2): AAGVIQSPRHLIKEKRETATLKCYPIPRHDTVYWYQQGPGQDPQFLISFYEKMQSDKGSIPDRFSAQQFSDYHSELNMSSLELGDSALYFCASSLQNGELFFGEGSRLTVL.

This rearrangement joins TRBV30 to TRBJ2-7; tentatively, D is TRBD1 (7 bases). Looked up from germline, CDR1 is GTSNPN and CDR2 is SVGIG (reference sequence). This CDR3 region has 13 residues. The V and J ends lost 8 bases and 6 bases respectively, with 20 bases between them. This CDR3 is CARGSAGGLEQYF. DNA of the CDR3: TGTGCCCGGGGGTCGGCAGGGGGGCTCGAGCAGTACTTC. Variable domain in full (rest from reference TRBV30 and TRBJ2-7): SQTIHQWPATLVQPVGSPLSLECTVEGTSNPNLYWYRQAAGRGLQLLFYSVGIGQISSEVPQNLSASRPQDRQFILSSKKLLLSDSGFYLCARGSAGGLEQYFGPGTRLTVT.

This clone was seen a handful of times. V usage is TRBV9 and J usage is TRBJ2-2; 10 nucleotides match TRBD2. CDR1 and CDR2 from the germline V gene are SGDLS and YYNGEE. J lost 7 bases, V lost 7 bases, and 4 bases had no gene match. The CDR3 is made up of 13 amino acids. This CDR3 reads CASVSGGIGELFF. The CDR3 DNA sequence: TGTGCCAGCGTTAGCGGGGGGATCGGGGAGCTGTTTTTT. Full variable domain (remainder filled in from reference TRBV9 and TRBJ2-2): DSGVTQTPKHLITATGQRVTLRCSPRSGDLSVYWYQQSLDQGLQFLIQYYNGEERAKGNILERFSAQQFPDLHSELNLSSLELGDSALYFCASVSGGIGELFFGEGSRLTVL.

This rearrangement joins TRBV7-9 to TRBJ1-5; TRBD1 matches at 10 bases. CDR1 and CDR2 (germline): SEHNR, FQNEAQ (reference sequence). The CDR3 has 14 amino acids. Unmatched junction bases numbered 4, after V lost 5 bases and J lost 6 bases. Written as DNA, the CDR3 is TGTGCCAGCAGCGAGGGGACAGGGGTTCAGCCCCAGCATTTT. Translating gives CASSEGTGVQPQHF.

This clone was found a few times. This sequence joins TRBV28 and TRBJ2-2; TRBD1 aligns across 10 bases. J gave up 7 bases and V 6 bases, and 8 bases lay outside the gene matches. Germline V lookup: CDR1 MDHEN, CDR2 SYDVKM. There are 15 residues in the CDR3. The CDR3: CASRPGQGSGGELFF. Here the CDR3 DNA reads TGTGCCAGCAGGCCGGGACAGGGGTCGGGCGGGGAGCTGTTTTTT.

This clone was found a few times. V usage is TRBV27 and J usage is TRBJ2-2, with no clear D. Trimming shortened V by 5 bases and J by 7 bases, and 11 bases separated the two germline ends. Germline values: CDR1 MNHEY, CDR2 SMNVEV (reference sequence). The CDR3 covers 13 residues. CDR3 coding DNA: TGTGCCAGCAGTATCCTCTTAGACGGGGAGCTGTTTTTT. This translates into CASSILLDGELFF.

The chain carries TRBV6-5 and TRBJ2-1; possible D gene TRBD1, 5 bases. This CDR3 is built from 13 residues. From germline, CDR1 is MNHEY and CDR2 SVGAGI. Trimming stripped 6 bases from V and 5 bases from J, with 11 bases between. The CDR3 nucleotides read TGTGCCAGCAGAAAGGGCAGGGACAATGAGCAGTTCTTC. Its translation: CASRKGRDNEQFF.

This clone was seen at least ten times. The V call is TRBV18, the J call TRBJ2-1; D is unresolved. Germline CDR1 is KGHSH and CDR2 is LQKENI. The CDR3 contains 12 residues. V gave up 3 bases and J gave up 9 bases, with 9 bases separating them. CDR3 residues: CASSPAIVEQFF. The CDR3 nucleotides read TGTGCCAGCTCACCCGCGATTGTTGAGCAGTTCTTC.

The rearrangement links TRBV7-8 to TRBJ1-5; D is ambiguous. From germline, CDR1 is SGHVS and CDR2 FQNEAQ. The CDR3 spans 15 residues. V was clipped by 6 bases and J by 2 bases, with 14 bases between them. The chain's CDR3 is CASSQTRLGNQPQHF. CDR3 in DNA: TGTGCCAGCAGTCAAACCAGGCTGGGCAATCAGCCCCAGCATTTT. Supplemented by reference TRBV7-8 and TRBJ1-5, the full variable domain reads GAGVSQSPRYKVAKRGQDVALRCDPISGHVSLFWYQQALGQGPEFLTYFQNEAQLDKSGLPSDRFFAERPEGSVSTLKIQRTQQEDSAVYLCASSQTRLGNQPQHFGDGTRLSIL.

As DNA, the CDR3 is TGCGCCAGCAGTGAGTCGGGCAGGAACACTGAAGCTTTCTTT. Its translation: CASSESGRNTEAFF. The V and J genes are TRBV10-1 and TRBJ1-1, with no clear D. Germline V lookup: CDR1 WNHNN, CDR2 SYGVQD (reference sequence). V lost 0 bases and J lost 1, with 6 bases in between. CDR3 length: 14 residues.

The chain recombines TRBV15 with TRBJ1-5; perhaps TRBD1 as D (5 bases). The CDR3 is 14 residues long. Germline V CDR1 and CDR2: LNHNV, YYDKDF (reference sequence). V lost 3 bases and J lost 2, with 8 bases in between. CDR3 in amino acids: CATSRQTGNQPQHF. For the CDR3, the DNA is TGTGCCACCAGCAGGCAGACAGGCAATCAGCCCCAGCATTTT.

The chain uses TRBV7-2 and TRBJ2-5, with 13 bases that match TRBD2. Looked up from germline, CDR1 is SGHTA and CDR2 is FQGNSA. The length of the CDR3 is 16 residues. V shed 5 bases and J 5 bases; nucleotides not matched to a gene: 8. CDR3 sequence (DNA): TGTGCCAGCAGCACCGGACTAGCGGGGGCCGGGGAGACCCAGTACTTC. It codes for CASSTGLAGAGETQYF.

The chain recombines TRBV5-5 with TRBJ2-7, with TRBD1 matching over 7 bases. Looked up from germline, CDR1 is SGHKS and CDR2 is YYEKEE (reference sequence). Trimming removed 4 bases from V and 0 bases from J; junction bases left unmatched: 4. The CDR3 length is 14 residues. CDR3 in DNA: TGTGCCAGCAGCCCCCGGGACAGCTCCTACGAGCAGTACTTC. Its protein is CASSPRDSSYEQYF.

The J gene is TRBJ2-7, the V gene TRBV28; D is uncertain. From germline, CDR1 is MDHEN and CDR2 SYDVKM. CDR3 length: 12 residues. Trimming shortened V by 5 bases and J by 6 bases, and 11 bases separated the two germline ends. The CDR3 DNA sequence: TGTGCCAGCAGTGAGAGGCCTGGCGAGCAGTACTTC. Protein product: CASSERPGEQYF.

The gene calls are TRBV25-1 and TRBJ1-2; weak D call: TRBD1 (6 bases). Trimming took off 4 bases at V and 5 bases at J, with 23 bases between the two ends. Germline CDR1 reads MGHDK; CDR2 reads SYGVNS. This CDR3 contains 17 residues. In DNA form, the CDR3 reads TGTGCCAGCAGTGGCCGGGACAAAGCCCGGCAATTATATGGCTACACCTTC. Translation: CASSGRDKARQLYGYTF.

The chain combines TRBV19 with TRBJ1-2; unclear D gene. The CDR3 runs to 14 residues. V lost 4 bases and J lost 0, with 9 bases in between. Germline CDR1 LNHDA, CDR2 SQIVND (reference sequence). CDR3 in amino acids: CASSKRVANYGYTF. CDR3 nucleotide sequence: TGTGCCAGTAGTAAGCGAGTAGCTAACTATGGCTACACCTTC. The full variable domain, completed using reference TRBV19 and TRBJ1-2, is DGGITQSPKYLFRKEGQNVTLSCEQNLNHDAMYWYRQDPGQGLRLIYYSQIVNDFQKGDIAEGYSVSREKKESFPLTVTSAQKNPTAFYLCASSKRVANYGYTFGSGTRLTVV.

The table lists this clone with many counts. The chain is built from TRBV29-1 and TRBJ2-7; TRBD2 aligns across 12 bases. This CDR3 comprises 15 residues. The ends lost 2 bases at V and 3 bases at J; junction bases unmatched: 5. Per germline, CDR1 SQVTM and CDR2 ANQGSEA. The CDR3 DNA follows: TGCAGCGTTGAAACAGGGACTAGCGGGTTCTACGAGCAGTACTTC. The encoded protein is CSVETGTSGFYEQYF.

On this clone itself: The junction does not match germline at one end; this may be a read error. The rearrangement links TRBV2 to TRBJ1-5; possibly TRBD1 for D (5 bases). Germline loops: CDR1 SNHLY, CDR2 FYNNEI. The CDR3 is 12 residues long. This CDR3 reads CASSVVGQGPFF. Written as DNA, the CDR3 is TGTGCCAGCAGTGTTGTCGGGCAGGGCCCATTTTTT.

The CDR3 spells CASSPQGYTETQYF. The CDR3 DNA sequence: TGTGCCAGCAGCCCTCAGGGGTATACAGAGACCCAGTACTTC. This sequence joins TRBV9 and TRBJ2-5, with a tentative D call TRBD1 (6 bases). V lost 4 bases to trimming and J lost 4 bases, with 14 bases between them. The CDR3 is 14 amino acids. The germline V gene has CDR1 SGDLS and CDR2 YYNGEE.

This clone came up a few times. The J gene is TRBJ1-2, the V gene TRBV11-2; D unresolved. The CDR3 length is 14 residues. Trimming took off 5 bases at V and 6 bases at J, with 16 bases between the two ends. Germline assignment: CDR1 SGHAT and CDR2 FQNNGV. The CDR3 region is CASSPSRSVHGYTF. CDR3 DNA sequence: TGTGCCAGCAGCCCCTCCCGGAGTGTCCATGGCTACACCTTC.

The rearrangement joins TRBV30 to TRBJ2-5, with D perhaps matching TRBD2 (7 bases). CDR3 length: 15 amino acids. CDR1 is GTSNPN, CDR2 SVGIG, per germline (reference sequence). Trimming took off 4 bases at V and 0 bases at J, with 15 bases between the two ends. The CDR3 reads CAWKVTGGHQETQYF. The DNA for the CDR3 is TGTGCCTGGAAGGTAACGGGGGGCCACCAAGAGACCCAGTACTTC.

The chain carries TRBV19 and TRBJ1-4; D is unresolved. Per germline, CDR1 LNHDA and CDR2 SQIVND (reference sequence). V lost 9 bases and J lost 1, with 9 bases in between. This CDR3 contains 13 residues. CDR3 protein: CASAGRTNEKLFF. The CDR3 bases are TGTGCCAGCGCGGGCAGAACTAATGAAAAACTGTTTTTT.